One and the same sample provided the 26 T cell receptor beta chains below, sequenced in a study of blood T cell repertoires in COVID-19. TCRdb keeps only in-frame clones here, not all; method: immunoSEQ multiplex PCR. The data contain 13,000 to 15,000 clones, 81% of them seen just once; the ten biggest clones take up approximately 30%. Sequencing used peripheral blood. The receptors here all came from a human donor in a cohort sampled during active COVID-19.

The chain has TRBV6-5 and TRBJ2-7; tentatively, D is TRBD1 (6 bases). CDR3 length equals 14 residues. The V gene's germline CDR1 is MNHEY and CDR2 SVGAGI. Trimming removed 3 bases from V and 5 bases from J, with 14 bases in between. The CDR3, as DNA: TGTGCCAGCAGTTATCTCCCCTCAGGGGACGAGCAGTACTTC. It is translated as CASSYLPSGDEQYF.

This chain connects TRBV4-1 to TRBJ1-6; D is unresolved. Trimming took off 2 bases at V and 10 bases at J, with 15 bases between the two ends. Germline loops: CDR1 MGHRA, CDR2 YSYEKL. CDR3 length: 15 amino acids. CDR3 DNA: TGCGCCAGCAGCCAATCCACTTTGGGCGAATCACCCCTCCACTTT. Amino acid sequence: CASSQSTLGESPLHF.

V usage is TRBV7-9 and J usage is TRBJ2-5; 8 positions match TRBD2. Germline CDR1 reads SEHNR; CDR2 reads FQNEAQ (reference sequence). V lost 5 bases and J lost 3; bases outside the gene matches: 11. This CDR3 comprises 16 residues. The chain's CDR3 is CASSTGAGEREETQYF. DNA for the CDR3: TGTGCCAGCAGCACCGGAGCGGGAGAGAGGGAAGAGACCCAGTACTTC.

V is TRBV19 and J is TRBJ2-7, with D perhaps matching TRBD2 (5 bases). Germline V gene data show CDR1 as LNHDA and CDR2 as SQIVND (reference sequence). Trimming removed 1 base from V and 0 bases from J, with 10 bases in between. The CDR3 consists of 15 residues. CDR3 in DNA: TGTGCCAGTAGTATAGTGCCGGGAAGCTCCTACGAGCAGTACTTC. Protein sequence: CASSIVPGSSYEQYF.

This clone has only one observation. The V and J genes are TRBV28 and TRBJ2-2; 9 bases line up with TRBD1. This CDR3 contains 15 residues. V gave up 5 bases and J gave up 6 bases; unmatched junction bases: 7. Per the germline V gene, CDR1 is MDHEN and CDR2 is SYDVKM. This CDR3 is CASSLGQGRAGELFF. The CDR3 nucleotides are TGTGCCAGCAGTCTGGGACAGGGCAGGGCCGGGGAGCTGTTTTTT.

J is TRBJ2-1 and V is TRBV5-4; maybe TRBD2 (6 bases). Germline V lookup: CDR1 SGHNT, CDR2 YYREEE (reference sequence). The ends were cut back, 7 bases at V and 5 bases at J, with 16 bases in the middle. The CDR3 runs to 14 residues. CDR3 loop: CASGVGGTHNEQFF. CDR3 sequence (DNA): TGTGCCAGCGGGGTGGGTGGGACTCACAATGAGCAGTTCTTC.

The genes are TRBV7-9 and TRBJ1-2, with 7 nucleotides matching TRBD1. Trimming removed 4 bases from V and 4 bases from J; junction bases left unmatched: 9. This CDR3 is 15 amino acids long. Per the germline V gene, CDR1 is SEHNR and CDR2 is FQNEAQ (reference sequence). CDR3 DNA: TGTGCCAGCAGCTCCCTGGGACAGACCATCTATGGCTACACCTTC. This gives the protein CASSSLGQTIYGYTF.

The chain couples TRBV11-2 to TRBJ2-3, with TRBD1 as a possible D gene (5 bases). CDR1 is SGHAT, CDR2 FQNNGV, per germline. This CDR3 comprises 17 residues. Trimming shortened V by 3 bases and J by 2 bases, and 18 bases separated the two germline ends. This CDR3 is CASSFRRGIATTDTQYF. CDR3 nucleotide sequence: TGTGCCAGCAGCTTCCGAAGGGGTATTGCCACCACAGATACGCAGTATTTT.

This chain joins TRBV29-1 and TRBJ2-1; the match to TRBD1 covers 8 bases. This CDR3 has 13 amino acids. Germline V gene sequence: CDR1 SQVTM, CDR2 ANQGSEA. V lost 1 base to trimming and J lost 8 bases; unmatched junction nucleotides: 4. CDR3 amino acids: CSVEGTGFDEQFF. CDR3 bases: TGCAGCGTTGAAGGGACAGGGTTTGATGAGCAGTTCTTC.

This rearrangement joins TRBV15 to TRBJ1-1, with TRBD1 identical over 7 bases. The V segment lost 2 bases and the J segment 6 bases; nucleotides outside the gene matches: 3. This CDR3 is built from 13 residues. Germline CDR1 LNHNV, CDR2 YYDKDF (reference sequence). DNA of the CDR3: TGTGCCACCAGCAGAAAAGACAGGGCTGAAGCTTTCTTT. Protein: CATSRKDRAEAFF.

The rearrangement joins TRBV5-6 to TRBJ1-4; D is unclear. The CDR3 is 14 amino acids. V was shortened by 3 bases and J by 2 bases, with 8 bases between the two germline ends. Germline assignment: CDR1 SGHDT and CDR2 YYEEEE. CDR3: CASSSGDTNEKLFF. Written as DNA, the CDR3 is TGTGCCAGCAGCTCAGGTGACACTAATGAAAAACTGTTTTTT.

This clone is large (0.1 to 1%). This CDR3 reads CASGQGTTYEQYF. The CDR3 region has the DNA TGTGCCAGCGGTCAGGGCACTACCTACGAGCAGTACTTC. V is TRBV27 and J is TRBJ2-7; D is possibly TRBD1 (5 bases). Germline values: CDR1 MNHEY, CDR2 SMNVEV (reference sequence). The CDR3 is 13 amino acids. With 8 bases removed from V and 2 bases from J, the gap between germline ends came to 13 bases.

V is TRBV5-4 and J is TRBJ1-2; D remains unclear. CDR1 and CDR2 (germline): SGHNT, YYREEE (reference sequence). V was trimmed by 1 base and J by 4 bases, leaving 14 bases between them. The CDR3 loop spans 15 amino acids. The CDR3 here is CASSLWAGDLYGYTF. CDR3 coding DNA: TGTGCCAGCAGCTTGTGGGCGGGAGACCTCTATGGCTACACCTTC. Full variable domain (rest looked up from reference TRBV5-4 and TRBJ1-2): ETGVTQSPTHLIKTRGQQVTLRCSSQSGHNTVSWYQQALGQGPQFIFQYYREEENGRGNFPPRFSGLQFPNYSSELNVNALELDDSALYLCASSLWAGDLYGYTFGSGTRLTVV.

V usage is TRBV2 and J usage is TRBJ1-6, with D possibly being TRBD1 (5 bases). The CDR3 has 12 residues. V was clipped by 10 bases and J by 7 bases, with 11 bases between them. Germline-derived CDR1 and CDR2 are SNHLY and FYNNEI. The CDR3 loop is CAIRGGNSPLHF. CDR3 DNA: TGTGCCATCCGGGGGGGGAATTCACCCCTCCACTTT.

The chain links TRBV28 to TRBJ1-5; 8 positions agree with TRBD1. The ends lost 6 bases at V and 2 bases at J; junction bases unmatched: 12. The CDR3 loop spans 17 amino acids. The germline gives CDR1 MDHEN, CDR2 SYDVKM. The CDR3 sequence is CASSRGQGGFRNQPQHF. As DNA, the CDR3 is TGTGCCAGCAGCCGAGGACAGGGCGGTTTTCGCAATCAGCCCCAGCATTTT. Drawing the rest from reference TRBV28 and TRBJ1-5, the complete variable domain is DVKVTQSSRYLVKRTGEKVFLECVQDMDHENMFWYRQDPGLGLRLIYFSYDVKMKEKGDIPEGYSVSREKKERFSLILESASTNQTSMYLCASSRGQGGFRNQPQHFGDGTRLSIL.

The V call is TRBV7-6, the J call TRBJ2-7, with D unresolved. The CDR3 sequence is 15 residues long. The ends were cut back, 1 base at V and 0 bases at J, with 10 bases in the middle. The V gene's germline CDR1 is SGHVS and CDR2 FNYEAQ. The CDR3 protein is CASSLGGTSSYEQYF. The CDR3 DNA sequence: TGTGCCAGCAGCTTAGGCGGTACCAGCTCCTACGAGCAGTACTTC.

For the CDR3, the DNA is TGTGCCTGGAGCCGGGTGGAAGGGCCCCAGCATTTT. This sequence encodes CAWSRVEGPQHF. The chain couples TRBV30 to TRBJ1-5; D remains unclear. The CDR3 loop spans 12 amino acids. Trimming cost V 3 bases and J 9 bases, with 12 bases left between them. Germline V gene lookup returns CDR1 GTSNPN and CDR2 SVGIG (reference sequence). Looking up the rest from reference TRBV30 and TRBJ1-5 gives the full variable domain: SQTIHQWPATLVQPVGSPLSLECTVEGTSNPNLYWYRQAAGRGLQLLFYSVGIGQISSEVPQNLSASRPQDRQFILSSKKLLLSDSGFYLCAWSRVEGPQHFGDGTRLSIL.

Sample share makes this clone medium-sized (0.01 to 0.1%). V and J are TRBV27 and TRBJ1-1; D possibly corresponds to TRBD1 (5 bases). The V end lost 3 bases, the J end lost 1 base, and 6 bases lay between the germline ends. The CDR3 contains 13 residues. CDR1 and CDR2 (germline): MNHEY, SMNVEV (reference sequence). Here the CDR3 reads CASSFGGNTEAFF. The DNA of the CDR3 is TGTGCCAGCAGTTTCGGGGGGAACACTGAAGCTTTCTTT.

By sample share, this clone is medium-sized. The chain employs TRBV19 and TRBJ1-5; D not certain. V lost 7 bases and J lost 0, with 10 bases in between. The germline gives CDR1 LNHDA, CDR2 SQIVND (reference sequence). CDR3 size: 14 residues. CDR3 amino acids: CASTDLYSNQPQHF. The CDR3 coding sequence is TGTGCCAGTACCGATCTCTATAGCAATCAGCCCCAGCATTTT.

Remarks on this clone: At one end, the junction sequence differs from germline, possibly due to a read error. The chain combines TRBV11-2 with TRBJ1-1; 9 bases fit TRBD1. Germline V gives CDR1 SGHAT, CDR2 FQNNGV. The CDR3 length is 14 residues. CDR3 nucleotides: TGTGCCAGCAGCTTAGCCTCACAGGGGGCTGAGGCTTTCTTT. This translates into CASSLASQGAEAFF.

This rearrangement joins TRBV11-3 to TRBJ2-3; 7 bases are a match to TRBD2. Germline-derived CDR1 and CDR2 are SGHNT and YENEEA. After removal of 6 bases from V and 4 bases from J, the junction contained 16 bases not matched to a gene. The length of the CDR3 is 17 residues. The CDR3 protein is CASSGFRRLARSDTQYF. CDR3 DNA: TGTGCCAGCAGTGGTTTCCGTCGACTAGCTAGATCAGATACGCAGTATTTT.

This chain uses TRBV6-5 with TRBJ1-5, with unresolved D. The V end lost 11 bases, the J end lost 0 bases, and 17 bases lay between the germline ends. Germline V gene data show CDR1 as MNHEY and CDR2 as SVGAGI. The CDR3 extends over 15 amino acids. The CDR3 nucleotides read TGTGCCGAGAGGGATACGGCCTATAGCAATCAGCCCCAGCATTTT. Residues: CAERDTAYSNQPQHF.

In its sample, this clone was seen once. The V gene is TRBV18, the J gene TRBJ1-1, with 8 bases fitting TRBD1. CDR3 length: 12 amino acids. V dropped 6 bases and J dropped 6; count of bases not matched to a gene: 3. The germline CDR1 and CDR2 sequences are KGHSH and LQKENI. CDR3 region: CASSLDRAEAFF. The CDR3 nucleotides are TGTGCCAGCTCTCTGGACAGGGCTGAAGCTTTCTTT.

With respect to this clone: At the DNA level, this CDR3 is encoded by other sequences in the same sample as well. This rearrangement joins TRBV5-1 to TRBJ2-2; 7 nucleotides agree with TRBD2. V shed 0 bases, J shed 0 bases, and the junction held 2 bases outside the gene matches. The CDR3 runs to 16 residues. CDR1 and CDR2 from the germline V gene are SGHRS and YFSETQ. The CDR3 bases are TGCGCCAGCAGCTTGGGACTAGCAGCGAACACCGGGGAGCTGTTTTTT. Translating it yields CASSLGLAANTGELFF.

This clone was counted many times. The chain recombines TRBV28 with TRBJ2-1; TRBD2 matches at 8 bases. The CDR3 is made up of 13 amino acids. Unmatched junction bases numbered 5, after V lost 5 bases and J lost 8 bases. Germline V gives CDR1 MDHEN, CDR2 SYDVKM. CDR3 in amino acids: CASSTGGPYEQFF. Here the CDR3 DNA reads TGTGCCAGCAGTACGGGAGGGCCATATGAGCAGTTCTTC. Together with reference TRBV28 and TRBJ2-1, the CDR3 gives the full variable domain: DVKVTQSSRYLVKRTGEKVFLECVQDMDHENMFWYRQDPGLGLRLIYFSYDVKMKEKGDIPEGYSVSREKKERFSLILESASTNQTSMYLCASSTGGPYEQFFGPGTRLTVL.

The chain carries TRBV7-2 and TRBJ2-3, with 10 positions matching TRBD2. V shed 4 bases, J shed 7 bases, and the junction held 8 bases outside the gene matches. The CDR3 has 15 residues. Germline V gene lookup returns CDR1 SGHTA and CDR2 FQGNSA. The CDR3: CASSSGTSEGHTQYF. The CDR3 bases are TGTGCCAGCAGCTCCGGGACTAGCGAGGGACATACGCAGTATTTT.